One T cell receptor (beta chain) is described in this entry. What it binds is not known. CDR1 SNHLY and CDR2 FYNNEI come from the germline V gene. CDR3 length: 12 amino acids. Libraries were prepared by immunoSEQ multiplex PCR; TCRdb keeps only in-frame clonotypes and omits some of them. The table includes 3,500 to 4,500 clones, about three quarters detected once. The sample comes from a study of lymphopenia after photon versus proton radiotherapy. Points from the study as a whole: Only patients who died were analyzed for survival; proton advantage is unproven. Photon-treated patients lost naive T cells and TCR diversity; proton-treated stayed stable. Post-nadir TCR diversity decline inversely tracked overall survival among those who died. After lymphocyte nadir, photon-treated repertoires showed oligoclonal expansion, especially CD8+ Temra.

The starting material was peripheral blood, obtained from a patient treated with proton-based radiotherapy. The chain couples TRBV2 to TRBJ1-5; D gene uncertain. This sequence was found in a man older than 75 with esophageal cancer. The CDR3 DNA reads TGTGCTAGCCGGGCAGCTAATCAGCCCCAGCATTTT. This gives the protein CASRAANQPQHF.